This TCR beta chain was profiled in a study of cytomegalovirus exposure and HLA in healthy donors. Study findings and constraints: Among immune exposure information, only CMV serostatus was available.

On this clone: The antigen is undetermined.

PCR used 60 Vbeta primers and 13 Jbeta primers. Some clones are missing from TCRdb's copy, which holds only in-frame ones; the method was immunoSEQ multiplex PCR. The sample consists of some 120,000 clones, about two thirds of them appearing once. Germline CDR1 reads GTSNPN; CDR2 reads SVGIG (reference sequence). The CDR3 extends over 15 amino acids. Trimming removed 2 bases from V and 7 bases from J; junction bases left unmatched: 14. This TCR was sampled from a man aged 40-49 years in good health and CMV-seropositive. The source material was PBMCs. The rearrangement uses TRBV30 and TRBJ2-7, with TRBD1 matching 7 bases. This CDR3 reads CAWSSIDRVREEQYF. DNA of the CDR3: TGTGCCTGGAGTTCCATAGACAGGGTTCGTGAAGAGCAGTACTTC. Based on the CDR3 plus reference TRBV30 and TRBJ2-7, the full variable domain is SQTIHQWPATLVQPVGSPLSLECTVEGTSNPNLYWYRQAAGRGLQLLFYSVGIGQISSEVPQNLSASRPQDRQFILSSKKLLLSDSGFYLCAWSSIDRVREEQYFGPGTRLTVT.